Below, 17 T cell receptor beta chains from the same sample are listed, as sequenced in a study of cytomegalovirus exposure and HLA in healthy donors. The repertoire was sequenced with immunoSEQ multiplex PCR; TCRdb's copy has only in-frame clones and lacks some. The sample records roughly 330,000 clones, approximately 90% being singletons. The specimen was PBMCs. Receptors were obtained from a woman between 25 and 40 years old in good health and CMV-seropositive.

Only a few counts were recorded for this clone. The V gene is TRBV19, the J gene TRBJ1-6; D gene ambiguous. Trimming stripped 5 bases from V and 15 bases from J, with 14 bases between. Germline V CDR1 and CDR2: LNHDA, SQIVND (reference sequence). The CDR3 is 12 amino acids. CDR3 amino acids: CASSPQGLYLHF. Written as DNA, the CDR3 is TGTGCCAGTAGTCCTCAAGGGCTATACCTCCACTTT.

This clone was counted a single time. The chain combines TRBV7-6 with TRBJ2-7; weak D call: TRBD2 (5 bases). V gave up 5 bases and J gave up 4 bases, with 21 bases separating them. The CDR3 extends over 16 amino acids. Germline V CDR1 and CDR2: SGHVS, FNYEAQ. CDR3 in DNA: TGTGCCAGCAGCCCCGGGGTGGTGGGCCGAAGATACGAGCAGTACTTC. Amino acids: CASSPGVVGRRYEQYF.

This chain links TRBV5-5 with TRBJ2-2, with 9 bases fitting TRBD2. V was pared by 6 bases and J by 4 bases, with 13 bases of the junction left unmatched. This CDR3 region has 17 residues. The germline CDR1 and CDR2 sequences are SGHKS and YYEKEE (reference sequence). CDR3 nucleotide sequence: TGTGCCAGCACCAAACTAAGTGGTAGCGGGGGCACCGGGGAGCTGTTTTTT. As protein: CASTKLSGSGGTGELFF.

The chain links TRBV7-9 to TRBJ2-3, with 10 bases identical to TRBD2. Germline CDR1 reads SEHNR; CDR2 reads FQNEAQ (reference sequence). This CDR3 spans 16 amino acids. With 3 bases clipped from V and 2 bases from J, the junction kept 5 bases outside the gene matches. The CDR3 here is CASSLKSGGATDTQYF. The CDR3 DNA sequence: TGTGCCAGCAGCTTGAAAAGCGGGGGGGCCACAGATACGCAGTATTTT.

This clone was counted once. The V gene is TRBV2, the J gene TRBJ2-2; TRBD1 might be the D (5 bases). The CDR3 has 15 residues. The V and J ends lost 1 base and 5 bases respectively, with 11 bases between them. Per germline, CDR1 SNHLY and CDR2 FYNNEI. CDR3 loop: CASSEVRGGTGELFF. CDR3 nucleotides: TGTGCCAGCAGTGAAGTTAGGGGCGGAACCGGGGAGCTGTTTTTT. The full variable domain, its missing parts supplied by reference TRBV2 and TRBJ2-2, is EPEVTQTPSHQVTQMGQEVILRCVPISNHLYFYWYRQILGQKVEFLVSFYNNEISEKSEIFDDQFSVERPDGSNFTLKIRSTKLEDSAMYFCASSEVRGGTGELFFGEGSRLTVL.

V and J are TRBV6-4 and TRBJ1-5; D gene ambiguous. From germline, CDR1 is MRHNA and CDR2 SNTAGT. The CDR3 is 13 residues long. The V gene lost 3 bases and the J gene lost 5 bases, with 8 bases spanning the gap. The CDR3 here is CASSEGEYQPQHF. CDR3 DNA: TGTGCCAGCAGTGAGGGAGAATATCAGCCCCAGCATTTT.

The chain has TRBV9 and TRBJ2-2; 9 bases are shared with TRBD1. CDR3 length: 17 amino acids. Germline V gives CDR1 SGDLS, CDR2 YYNGEE. With V trimmed by 4 bases and J by 4 bases, 11 bases remained unmatched. The CDR3 loop reads CASSTSRDRDITGELFF. The CDR3 DNA reads TGTGCCAGCAGCACAAGCCGGGACAGGGACATCACCGGGGAGCTGTTTTTT.

This clone was recorded a few times. The chain combines TRBV9 with TRBJ2-2; 13 bases fit TRBD2. After removal of 3 bases from V and 5 bases from J, the junction contained 1 base not matched to a gene. The germline gives CDR1 SGDLS, CDR2 YYNGEE. The CDR3 contains 15 residues. The CDR3: CASSGLAGGTGELFF. In DNA form, the CDR3 reads TGTGCCAGCAGCGGACTAGCGGGAGGAACCGGGGAGCTGTTTTTT.

In the case of this clone: Different DNA sequences within this sample yield the same CDR3. This chain connects TRBV27 to TRBJ1-1; D gene unclear. The V and J ends lost 0 bases and 2 bases respectively, with 7 bases between them. Looked up from germline, CDR1 is MNHEY and CDR2 is SMNVEV (reference sequence). This CDR3 has 14 residues. The CDR3 DNA is TGTGCCAGCAGTTTATCGGGAGGAAACACTGAAGCTTTCTTT. This encodes CASSLSGGNTEAFF.

This chain uses TRBV30 with TRBJ2-2, with a weak D call TRBD2 (6 bases). Germline CDR1 is GTSNPN and CDR2 is SVGIG (reference sequence). The CDR3 is made up of 13 amino acids. Deletions cut 2 bases from V and 4 bases from J, with 8 bases between. The CDR3 spells CAWSRRATGELFF. The DNA of the CDR3 is TGTGCCTGGAGTAGGAGGGCCACCGGGGAGCTGTTTTTT. Using reference TRBV30 and TRBJ2-2 for the parts outside the CDR3, the full variable domain is SQTIHQWPATLVQPVGSPLSLECTVEGTSNPNLYWYRQAAGRGLQLLFYSVGIGQISSEVPQNLSASRPQDRQFILSSKKLLLSDSGFYLCAWSRRATGELFFGEGSRLTVL.

This clone has a handful of counts. The chain recombines TRBV19 with TRBJ1-5, with 7 nucleotides matching TRBD1. V was clipped by 8 bases and J by 4 bases; unmatched bases: 8. There are 14 residues in the CDR3. Germline V gene lookup returns CDR1 LNHDA and CDR2 SQIVND (reference sequence). The CDR3 reads CASRQGSRNQPQHF. Here the CDR3 DNA reads TGTGCCAGTCGACAGGGTTCCAGAAATCAGCCCCAGCATTTT. Full variable domain (rest looked up from reference TRBV19 and TRBJ1-5): DGGITQSPKYLFRKEGQNVTLSCEQNLNHDAMYWYRQDPGQGLRLIYYSQIVNDFQKGDIAEGYSVSREKKESFPLTVTSAQKNPTAFYLCASRQGSRNQPQHFGDGTRLSIL.

The chain combines TRBV27 with TRBJ1-5; D unresolved. Germline CDR1 reads MNHEY; CDR2 reads SMNVEV (reference sequence). V was cut by 3 bases and J by 2 bases, with 17 bases left in between. This CDR3 has 17 residues. This CDR3 reads CASSFLGRKAGNQPQHF. Written as DNA, the CDR3 is TGTGCCAGCAGTTTTCTAGGCCGGAAGGCGGGCAATCAGCCCCAGCATTTT.

This chain joins TRBV28 and TRBJ1-1, with no clear D. This CDR3 contains 15 residues. Trimming took off 2 bases at V and 2 bases at J, with 12 bases between the two ends. The germline gives CDR1 MDHEN, CDR2 SYDVKM. As DNA, the CDR3 is TGTGCCAGCAGTTTACGGAGGCAGGCCAACACTGAAGCTTTCTTT. As protein: CASSLRRQANTEAFF.

This clone was counted between two and nine times. The V call is TRBV18, the J call TRBJ2-7; D remains ambiguous. The V gene's germline CDR1 is KGHSH and CDR2 LQKENI. This CDR3 contains 13 residues. The ends were cut back, 2 bases at V and 3 bases at J, with 8 bases in the middle. The CDR3 DNA sequence: TGTGCCAGCTCACCAGGGAAAGGCTACGAGCAGTACTTC. Protein product: CASSPGKGYEQYF.

This clone was seen only once. This sequence joins TRBV29-1 and TRBJ1-1, with D possibly being TRBD1 (5 bases). Germline CDR1 is SQVTM and CDR2 is ANQGSEA. The CDR3 sequence is 12 residues long. V was trimmed by 4 bases and J by 9 bases, leaving 15 bases between them. This CDR3 reads CSVGDGGRKAFF. For the CDR3, the DNA is TGCAGCGTTGGGGATGGGGGACGGAAAGCTTTCTTT.

The chain combines TRBV7-7 with TRBJ2-5; D possibly corresponds to TRBD1 (6 bases). There are 15 residues in the CDR3. Trimming removed 5 bases from V and 5 bases from J, with 18 bases in between. In germline, CDR1 is SSHAT, CDR2 FNYEAQ (reference sequence). CDR3 coding DNA: TGTGCCAGCAGCGCAAATCAGGGGACGGGTGAGACCCAGTACTTC. This sequence encodes CASSANQGTGETQYF.

The chain carries TRBV9 and TRBJ2-3, with a possible D match to TRBD2 (6 bases). The CDR3 spans 15 residues. V shed 2 bases and J shed 1 base, with 11 bases lying between them. The germline CDR1 and CDR2 sequences are SGDLS and YYNGEE. CDR3 loop: CASSVGGDGTDTQYF. The CDR3 region has the DNA TGTGCCAGCAGCGTGGGCGGGGACGGCACAGATACGCAGTATTTT. Full variable domain (remainder filled in from reference TRBV9 and TRBJ2-3): DSGVTQTPKHLITATGQRVTLRCSPRSGDLSVYWYQQSLDQGLQFLIQYYNGEERAKGNILERFSAQQFPDLHSELNLSSLELGDSALYFCASSVGGDGTDTQYFGPGTRLTVL.